Sequencing of this T cell receptor beta chain was carried out in a study of memory CD4+ T cells and cytomegalovirus serostatus. Overall study context: This sample comes from healthy Belgian adults, several CMV seropositive, roughly 22 seronegative.

Single viable CD3+CD4+CD8-CD45RO+ cells were sorted as the memory CD4+ T cells. Positive selection with CD4 microbeads enriched total CD4+ T cells. V lost 10 bases and J lost 1, with 11 bases in between. Looked up from germline, CDR1 is MNHEY and CDR2 is SVGAGI. The CDR3 has 13 amino acids. Data came from immunoSEQ multiplex PCR; TCRdb stores just in-frame clones and leaves some out. The profile covers approximately 51,000 clones, with around 76% appearing a single time and 0.9% to 1.5% taken by the ten largest. This chain joins TRBV6-5 and TRBJ2-4; possible D gene TRBD1, 6 bases. The sample was memory CD4+ T cells from blood. This TCR was recovered from an adult in good health and CMV-seropositive. The CDR3 region has the DNA TGTGCCACCTACAGGGAGGCCAAAAACATTCAGTACTTC. It yields the protein CATYREAKNIQYF.